A single TCR beta chain is shown here with its context. No antigen is known for it. Per-nucleotide qualities are absent, and no much larger clonotype sits a single base away. TCR beta CDR3 regions were amplified from genomic DNA with the immunoSEQ assay, a bias-controlled multiplex PCR using V- and J-specific primers. A proprietary barcode and Illumina adapter sequences were added to the CDR3 amplicons in a second PCR step. An Illumina MiSeq instrument was used to sequence the CDR3 libraries. Concerning the study's data processing: Export and quality control were done with immunoSEQ Analyzer 3.0, while downstream analyses used R Bioconductor and Immunarch. Repertoire metrics were calculated using only productive rearrangements within the normalized downsampled data set. In the normalized cohort, clonotypes with more than 5 templates were defined as pathologically expanded. The Inverse Simpson Index was used to measure repertoire diversity. The non-normalized data set was used for CMV-specificity analyses so that all clonotypes could be captured. The table comes from immuneACCESS by way of TCRdb, which keeps in-frame sequences with V and J called. Part of the clones is missing from these tables; in studies checked, under half for an unresolved V gene and the rest for unknown reasons. The V and J calls and clone size are taken from that table; D and trimming were inferred from the DNA. The sample table contains fewer than 25,000 clones; only one count was recorded for roughly 80% of them. The leading ten clones occupy roughly 14% of the sample.

This sample stems from a study of T cell clonotyping in hematopoietic cell transplantation (dated by TCRdb to about 2021). With regard to the full study: In the study, some 140 blood samples were gathered from roughly 35 consecutive transplant recipients and their related donors. Patients were recruited between 2015 and 2017 and followed until September 2020 or death.

Related transplant donors provided blood samples for TCR beta sequencing. Nuclei Lysis Solution was used to extract genomic DNA from fresh or cryopreserved unfractionated peripheral blood mononuclear cells. Findings and caveats that apply to the study as a whole: Broader posttransplant TCR repertoire diversity was predicted by donor and pretransplant recipient Inverse Simpson Index values. The sample size was limited, and because cells were not sorted, the contributions of CD4 and CD8 repertoires could not be separated. Overlap with donor repertoires was found for only a small fraction of recipient repertoires, with over 95% found to appear de novo at the given depth. After transplant, TCR diversity in recipients dropped, and pathologically expanded clonotypes climbed progressively between day 30 and day 180.

The specimen was peripheral blood mononuclear cells. The TCR comes from a man aged 55 to 70 in good health. Some clones in this sample may be carry-over from other donors' samples.

Here is the DNA: TGTGCCAGCAACGTCCCGGGACAGGGATCCGGTTCACCCCTCCACTTT. The resulting protein is CASNVPGQGSGSPLHF. The chain is encoded by TRBV6-6 joined to TRBJ1-6; TRBD1 lines up with 9 middle nucleotides. From the germline V gene (reference sequence), CDR1 is MNHNY and CDR2 is SVGAGI. From V the trimming removes 7 bases and from J it removes 9 bases, while the gene matches leave 13 bases of the junction unaccounted for. There are 16 amino acids in the CDR3, from cysteine to phenylalanine inclusive. The read is trimmed to its CDR3 DNA, 48 bases read in frame from base 1.